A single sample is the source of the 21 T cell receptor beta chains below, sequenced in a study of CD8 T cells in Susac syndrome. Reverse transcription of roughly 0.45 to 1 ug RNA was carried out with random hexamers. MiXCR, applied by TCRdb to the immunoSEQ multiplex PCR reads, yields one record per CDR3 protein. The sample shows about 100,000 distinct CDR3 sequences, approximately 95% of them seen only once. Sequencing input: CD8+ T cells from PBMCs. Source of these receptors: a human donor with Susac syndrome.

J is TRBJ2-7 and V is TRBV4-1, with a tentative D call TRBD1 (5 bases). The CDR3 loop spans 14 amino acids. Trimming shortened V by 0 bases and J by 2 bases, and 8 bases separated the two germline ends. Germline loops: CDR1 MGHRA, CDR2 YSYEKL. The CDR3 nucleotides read TGCGCCAGCAGCCAAGATGACAGAACCTACGAGCAGTACTTC. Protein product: CASSQDDRTYEQYF.

CDR3 in DNA: TGCAGCGTTGAGGGACAGGGCGTGGGGGATACGCAGTATTTT. This gives the protein CSVEGQGVGDTQYF. The chain links TRBV29-1 to TRBJ2-3, with 9 bases matching TRBD1. Trimming removed 3 bases from V and 6 bases from J; junction bases left unmatched: 7. This CDR3 has 14 amino acids. Germline V gene sequence: CDR1 SQVTM, CDR2 ANQGSEA.

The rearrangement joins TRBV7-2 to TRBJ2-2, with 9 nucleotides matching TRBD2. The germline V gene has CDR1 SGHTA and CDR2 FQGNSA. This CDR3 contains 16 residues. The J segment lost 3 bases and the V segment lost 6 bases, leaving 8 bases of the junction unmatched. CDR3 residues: CASRTTGLADTGELFF. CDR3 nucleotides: TGTGCCAGCAGAACGACGGGACTAGCCGACACCGGGGAGCTGTTTTTT.

The CDR3 DNA sequence: TGTGCCAGTAGTTCGGCGGGCTCTGGGGCCAACGTCCTGACTTTC. Its translation is CASSSAGSGANVLTF. The rearrangement links TRBV19 to TRBJ2-6; a weak D match, TRBD2 (5 bases). The CDR3 length is 15 residues. V lost 5 bases and J lost 0, with 8 bases in between. In germline, CDR1 is LNHDA, CDR2 SQIVND (reference sequence).

CDR3 bases: TGTGCCACCCGGGGTGGAGGCTCCTACAATGAGCAGTTCTTC. It translates to CATRGGGSYNEQFF. The gene calls are TRBV24-1 and TRBJ2-1, with a possible D match to TRBD2 (5 bases). The germline V and J ends were trimmed by 9 bases and 0 bases, with 11 bases remaining between them. The germline V gene encodes CDR1 KGHDR and CDR2 SFDVKD. The CDR3 sequence is 14 residues long.

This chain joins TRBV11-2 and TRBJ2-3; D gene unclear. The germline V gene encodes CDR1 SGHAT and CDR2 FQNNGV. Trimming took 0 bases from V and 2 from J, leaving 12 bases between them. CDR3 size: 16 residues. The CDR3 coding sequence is TGTGCCAGCAGCTTAGATTCCAGGCCCCTCACAGATACGCAGTATTTT. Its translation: CASSLDSRPLTDTQYF.

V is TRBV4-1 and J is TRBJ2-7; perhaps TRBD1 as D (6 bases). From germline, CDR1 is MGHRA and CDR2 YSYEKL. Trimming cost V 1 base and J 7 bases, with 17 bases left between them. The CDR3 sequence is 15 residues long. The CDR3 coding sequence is TGCGCCAGCAGCCAAGTTGGGCAGGGGAATAGGGAGCAGTACTTC. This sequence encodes CASSQVGQGNREQYF.

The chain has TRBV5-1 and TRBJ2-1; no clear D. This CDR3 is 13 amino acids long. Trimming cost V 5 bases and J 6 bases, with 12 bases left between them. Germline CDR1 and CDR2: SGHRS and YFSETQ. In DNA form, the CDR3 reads TGCGCCAGCAGGAGGAGATCATCCAATGAGCAGTTCTTC. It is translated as CASRRRSSNEQFF.

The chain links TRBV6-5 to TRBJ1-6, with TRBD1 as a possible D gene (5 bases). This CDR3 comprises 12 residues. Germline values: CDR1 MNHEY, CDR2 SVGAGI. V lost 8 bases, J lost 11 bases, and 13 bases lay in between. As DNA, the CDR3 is TGTGCCAGCGGGCCCGCGGGACCACCCCTCCACTTT. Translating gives CASGPAGPPLHF.

The DNA for the CDR3 is TGTGCCAGCAGCCGGACTAGCCGGGGCGGTACGCAGTATTTT. Translating it yields CASSRTSRGGTQYF. The rearrangement uses TRBV28 and TRBJ2-3; TRBD2 agrees at 8 bases. The germline V gene has CDR1 MDHEN and CDR2 SYDVKM. The CDR3 runs 14 residues. The ends lost 6 bases at V and 8 bases at J; junction bases unmatched: 10.

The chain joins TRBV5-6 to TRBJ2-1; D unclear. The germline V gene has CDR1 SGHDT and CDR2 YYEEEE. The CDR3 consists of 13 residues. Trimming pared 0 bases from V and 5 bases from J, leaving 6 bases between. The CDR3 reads CASSLDWNNEQFF. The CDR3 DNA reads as TGTGCCAGCAGCTTGGACTGGAACAATGAGCAGTTCTTC.

The CDR3 DNA follows: TGCAGTGCTAGTGGGACCAAGGGGACCCAGTACTTC. The encoded protein is CSASGTKGTQYF. The V and J genes are TRBV20-1 and TRBJ2-5; D assignment may be TRBD1 or TRBD2 (5 bases each). The CDR3 has 12 residues. From germline, CDR1 is DFQATT and CDR2 SNEGSKA (reference sequence). The V end was cut by 3 bases, the J end by 7 bases, with 12 bases between.

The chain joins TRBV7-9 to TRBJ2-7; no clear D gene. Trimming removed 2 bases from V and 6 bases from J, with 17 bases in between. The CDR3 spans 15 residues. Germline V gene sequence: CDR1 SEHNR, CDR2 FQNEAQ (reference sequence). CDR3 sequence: CASSLLPSSTPEQYF. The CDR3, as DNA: TGTGCCAGCAGCTTATTGCCGTCATCAACCCCCGAGCAGTACTTC.

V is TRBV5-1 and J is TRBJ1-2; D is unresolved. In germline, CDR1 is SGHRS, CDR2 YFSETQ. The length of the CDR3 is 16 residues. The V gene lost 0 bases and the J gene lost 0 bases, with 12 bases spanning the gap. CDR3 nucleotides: TGCGCCAGCAGCTTGGATTCCGGCAGTACTAACTATGGCTACACCTTC. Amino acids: CASSLDSGSTNYGYTF. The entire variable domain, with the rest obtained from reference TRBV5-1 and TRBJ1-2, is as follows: KAGVTQTPRYLIKTRGQQVTLSCSPISGHRSVSWYQQTPGQGLQFLFEYFSETQRNKGNFPGRFSGRQFSNSRSEMNVSTLELGDSALYLCASSLDSGSTNYGYTFGSGTRLTVV.

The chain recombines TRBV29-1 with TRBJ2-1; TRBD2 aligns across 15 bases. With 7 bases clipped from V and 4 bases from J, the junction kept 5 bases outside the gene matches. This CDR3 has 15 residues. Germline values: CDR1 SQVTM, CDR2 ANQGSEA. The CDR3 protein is CSGQGLAGGYNEQFF. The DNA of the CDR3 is TGCAGCGGACAGGGACTAGCGGGAGGTTACAATGAGCAGTTCTTC.

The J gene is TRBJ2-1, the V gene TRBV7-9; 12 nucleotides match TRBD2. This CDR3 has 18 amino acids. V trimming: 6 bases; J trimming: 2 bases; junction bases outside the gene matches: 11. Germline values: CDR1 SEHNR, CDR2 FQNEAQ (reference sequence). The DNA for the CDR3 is TGTGCCAGCAGACACACTAGCGGGAGGTTCATCACCTACAATGAGCAGTTCTTC. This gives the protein CASRHTSGRFITYNEQFF.

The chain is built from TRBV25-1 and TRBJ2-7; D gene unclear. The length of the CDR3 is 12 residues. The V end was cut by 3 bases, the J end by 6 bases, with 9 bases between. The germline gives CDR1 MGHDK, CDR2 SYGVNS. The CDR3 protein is CASSDDNGEQYF. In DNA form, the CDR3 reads TGTGCCAGCAGTGACGACAACGGCGAGCAGTACTTC.

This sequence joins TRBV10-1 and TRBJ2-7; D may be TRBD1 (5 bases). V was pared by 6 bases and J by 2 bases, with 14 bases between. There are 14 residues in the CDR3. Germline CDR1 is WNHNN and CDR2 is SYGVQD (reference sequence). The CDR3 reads CASRASPGPYEQYF. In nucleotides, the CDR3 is TGCGCCAGCAGGGCCAGCCCAGGGCCCTACGAGCAGTACTTC.

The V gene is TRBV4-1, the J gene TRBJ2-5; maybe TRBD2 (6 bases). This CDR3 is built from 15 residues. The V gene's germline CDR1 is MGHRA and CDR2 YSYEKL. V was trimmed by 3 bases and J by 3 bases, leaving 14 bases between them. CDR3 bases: TGCGCCAGCAGCCACCAATCGGGACTCAAAGAGACCCAGTACTTC. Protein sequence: CASSHQSGLKETQYF.

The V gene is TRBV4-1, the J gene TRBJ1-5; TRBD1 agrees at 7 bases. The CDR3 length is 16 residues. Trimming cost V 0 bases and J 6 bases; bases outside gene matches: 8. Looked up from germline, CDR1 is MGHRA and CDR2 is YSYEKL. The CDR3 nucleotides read TGCGCCAGCAGCCAAGATGGTGGAGGGGGCGGTCAGCCCCAGCATTTT. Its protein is CASSQDGGGGGQPQHF.

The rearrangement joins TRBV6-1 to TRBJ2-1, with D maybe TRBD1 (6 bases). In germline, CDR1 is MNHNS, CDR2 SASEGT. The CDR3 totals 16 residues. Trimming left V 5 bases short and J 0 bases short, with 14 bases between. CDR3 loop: CASSTTGRSSYNEQFF. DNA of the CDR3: TGTGCCAGCAGTACAACAGGGCGAAGCTCCTACAATGAGCAGTTCTTC.